This TCR beta chain emerged from a study of blood T cell repertoires in COVID-19. For the study at large: Sites across the United States, Italy and Spain contributed samples from acute and convalescent COVID-19. Sources were T cells, B-cell-depleted T cells, or PBMCs; the material itself was cDNA or gDNA.

This clone occurred a few times. Original handling: Cell counts per sample came from amplifying reference gene primers. Data came from immunoSEQ multiplex PCR; TCRdb stores just in-frame clones and leaves some out. V and J calls and clone size come straight from that table; D and trimming were deduced from the DNA. The sample yields approximately 94,000 clones, approximately 86% seen once. CDR3 length: 14 amino acids. J lost 7 bases, V lost 2 bases, and 3 bases had no gene match. Germline V lookup: CDR1 SGDLS, CDR2 YYNGEE. This clonotype was sampled from a man in his fifties with active or convalescent COVID-19. The specimen sequenced was peripheral blood. The V call is TRBV9, the J call TRBJ1-6; TRBD1 matches 7 bases. The CDR3 bases are TGTGCCAGCAGCGTGACAGGGAACAATTCACCCCTCCACTTT. It is translated as CASSVTGNNSPLHF.